A single sample is the source of the 32 T cell receptor beta chains below, sequenced in a study of control samples from healthy donors and cancer patients. Generated by immunoSEQ multiplex PCR, the TCRdb table keeps only in-frame clones and is missing some. The table records about 170,000 clones, 85% to 90% of them present only once. Sequenced input: blood. These TCRs come from a man between 25 and 39 years old in good health.

The rearrangement links TRBV5-4 to TRBJ2-7; 7 bases are shared with TRBD1. Trimming removed 3 bases from V and 4 bases from J; junction bases left unmatched: 10. Germline-derived CDR1 and CDR2 are SGHNT and YYREEE (reference sequence). The CDR3 consists of 15 residues. The CDR3 DNA is TGTGCCAGCAGCTATTCGACAGGGAGTAGGTACGAGCAGTACTTC. Translation gives CASSYSTGSRYEQYF.

The rearrangement uses TRBV11-2 and TRBJ2-2; the match to TRBD1 covers 9 bases. CDR3 size: 17 residues. J gave up 6 bases and V 5 bases, and 13 bases lay outside the gene matches. The germline gives CDR1 SGHAT, CDR2 FQNNGV. The CDR3 is CASSAGTGRWLAGELFF. The DNA of the CDR3 is TGTGCCAGCAGCGCTGGGACAGGGCGATGGTTGGCCGGGGAGCTGTTTTTT.

The chain is built from TRBV12-3 or TRBV12-4 and TRBJ2-5, with D perhaps matching TRBD2 (5 bases). Trimming pared 2 bases from V and 4 bases from J, leaving 8 bases between. This CDR3 spans 13 amino acids. The CDR3 region has the DNA TGTGCCAGCAGTTTAAGAGGGCTAGAGACCCAGTACTTC. This codes for CASSLRGLETQYF.

The chain has TRBV2 and TRBJ2-1, with TRBD2 identical over 12 bases. The CDR3 covers 17 residues. Germline CDR1 and CDR2: SNHLY and FYNNEI. The J segment lost 1 base and the V segment lost 6 bases, leaving 7 bases of the junction unmatched. The CDR3 nucleotides read TGTGCCAGCAGCCCGGGACTAGCGGGCAGATCCTACAATGAGCAGTTCTTC. It specifies CASSPGLAGRSYNEQFF. Full variable domain (outside the CDR3, taken from reference TRBV2 and TRBJ2-1): EPEVTQTPSHQVTQMGQEVILRCVPISNHLYFYWYRQILGQKVEFLVSFYNNEISEKSEIFDDQFSVERPDGSNFTLKIRSTKLEDSAMYFCASSPGLAGRSYNEQFFGPGTRLTVL.

The chain employs TRBV12-3 or TRBV12-4 and TRBJ2-3; unclear D gene. Trimming took 2 bases from V and 1 from J, leaving 4 bases between them. The CDR3 runs to 13 residues. The CDR3 here is CASSLKGTDTQYF. The CDR3 nucleotides are TGTGCCAGCAGTTTAAAGGGCACAGATACGCAGTATTTT.

Comment on this clone: The sample holds other DNA sequences that translate to the same CDR3. This rearrangement joins TRBV28 to TRBJ1-1; D gene ambiguous. The CDR3 totals 15 residues. CDR1 is MDHEN and CDR2 is SYDVKM in the germline V gene. Trimming took off 6 bases at V and 0 bases at J, with 14 bases between the two ends. The CDR3, as DNA: TGTGCCAGCAGCTTAGGCGGGGAGGTGAACACTGAAGCTTTCTTT. Its translation: CASSLGGEVNTEAFF.

The chain uses TRBV24-1 and TRBJ2-2, with D hard to call. Trimming cost V 8 bases and J 3 bases, with 9 bases left between them. Germline assignment: CDR1 KGHDR and CDR2 SFDVKD. The CDR3 loop spans 13 amino acids. The DNA for the CDR3 is TGTGCCACCAAGGACGGGTACACCGGGGAGCTGTTTTTT. It yields the protein CATKDGYTGELFF.

V gene TRBV7-8 combines with J gene TRBJ2-5, with TRBD1 matching over 7 bases. With 4 bases clipped from V and 5 bases from J, the junction kept 7 bases outside the gene matches. Germline V gene lookup returns CDR1 SGHVS and CDR2 FQNEAQ. CDR3 length: 14 residues. Here the CDR3 DNA reads TGTGCCAGCAGCTCCCTGACAGGGACGGAGACCCAGTACTTC. Protein: CASSSLTGTETQYF.

The chain recombines TRBV19 with TRBJ1-5, with D uncertain. This CDR3 is built from 15 residues. Germline V gene sequence: CDR1 LNHDA, CDR2 SQIVND (reference sequence). The V end lost 4 bases, the J end lost 3 bases, and 13 bases lay between the germline ends. CDR3 nucleotides: TGTGCCAGTAGTAGAGATCTGAGGCCCAATCAGCCCCAGCATTTT. Protein sequence: CASSRDLRPNQPQHF.

The V call is TRBV19, the J call TRBJ1-6, with a possible D match to TRBD1 (5 bases). The CDR3 contains 13 residues. Trimming removed 7 bases from V and 6 bases from J, with 10 bases in between. Germline CDR1 LNHDA, CDR2 SQIVND (reference sequence). CDR3 sequence reads: CASNGQLNSPLHF. The DNA of the CDR3 is TGTGCCAGTAACGGACAACTTAATTCACCCCTCCACTTT. The complete variable domain, with remaining parts taken from reference TRBV19 and TRBJ1-6, reads DGGITQSPKYLFRKEGQNVTLSCEQNLNHDAMYWYRQDPGQGLRLIYYSQIVNDFQKGDIAEGYSVSREKKESFPLTVTSAQKNPTAFYLCASNGQLNSPLHFGNGTRLTVT.

This chain links TRBV3-1 (or the pseudogene TRBV3-2) with TRBJ1-2, with D hard to call. Between the trimmed V and J ends, which lost 3 bases and 6 bases, there was a span of 11 bases. Per germline, CDR1 LGHDT and CDR2 YNNKEL (reference sequence). The CDR3 is made up of 13 amino acids. The CDR3 coding sequence is TGTGCCAGCAGCCATTCTGCCCTTCATGGCTACACCTTC. Translating it yields CASSHSALHGYTF.

V usage is TRBV7-6 and J usage is TRBJ2-7, with 14 bases aligning to TRBD2. J was trimmed by 6 bases and V by 4 bases; bases with no gene match: 2. CDR3 length: 14 residues. Germline V gene sequence: CDR1 SGHVS, CDR2 FNYEAQ. CDR3 amino acids: CASSSGLAGAEQYF. The DNA for the CDR3 is TGTGCCAGCAGCTCGGGACTAGCGGGGGCCGAGCAGTACTTC.

In this sample, this clone turned up a few times. The chain links TRBV6-5 to TRBJ2-1, with D maybe TRBD2 (6 bases). The V end lost 11 bases, the J end lost 7 bases, and 18 bases lay between the germline ends. The CDR3 length is 13 residues. The germline V gene encodes CDR1 MNHEY and CDR2 SVGAGI. The CDR3 spells CASRAPGVNEQFF. CDR3 nucleotides: TGTGCCTCACGTGCCCCGGGGGTGAATGAGCAGTTCTTC.

The gene calls are TRBV4-3 and TRBJ2-7, with a possible D match to TRBD2 (6 bases). V lost 4 bases, J lost 2 bases, and 21 bases lay in between. The CDR3 covers 17 residues. Germline V CDR1 and CDR2: LGHNA, YSLEER. The DNA of the CDR3 is TGCGCCAGCAGCCCTCAGGTTGGGCTAGCGATAGCCTACGAGCAGTACTTC. As protein: CASSPQVGLAIAYEQYF.

This chain links TRBV19 with TRBJ1-2; the D gene is possibly TRBD1 (5 bases). Trimming stripped 4 bases from V and 6 bases from J, with 12 bases between. The V gene's germline CDR1 is LNHDA and CDR2 SQIVND (reference sequence). There are 13 residues in the CDR3. CDR3 in DNA: TGTGCCAGTAGTAACGGCAGGGAGAATGGCTACACCTTC. Protein product: CASSNGRENGYTF.

The chain uses TRBV5-6 and TRBJ2-7; D uncertain. The germline CDR1 and CDR2 sequences are SGHDT and YYEEEE. Trimming removed 0 bases at V and 1 base at J, with 14 bases between. CDR3 size: 16 residues. CDR3 DNA: TGTGCCAGCAGCTTGGAGGCCAAGACGCGGTCCTACGAGCAGTACTTC. As protein: CASSLEAKTRSYEQYF.

The genes are TRBV7-8 and TRBJ2-7; D might be TRBD2 (6 bases). V lost 5 bases and J lost 6, with 23 bases in between. The CDR3 has 16 residues. In germline, CDR1 is SGHVS, CDR2 FQNEAQ. CDR3 sequence: CASSPDSAGTKGEQYF. The CDR3 nucleotides read TGTGCCAGCAGCCCGGATTCGGCGGGAACTAAGGGCGAGCAGTACTTC.

This chain's CDR3 is CASAPGSSSRSQETQYF. CDR3 bases: TGTGCTAGTGCCCCGGGCTCCTCTTCTCGGAGCCAAGAGACCCAGTACTTC. V usage is TRBV12-5 and J usage is TRBJ2-5; D is unclear. The CDR3 spans 17 residues. Germline V CDR1 and CDR2: LGHNT, FRNRAP. Trimming removed 7 bases from V and 1 base from J, with 22 bases in between.

This clone is a singleton in its sample. The V call is TRBV3-1 (or the pseudogene TRBV3-2), the J call TRBJ2-5; 7 positions agree with TRBD1. This CDR3 spans 14 amino acids. The germline CDR1 and CDR2 sequences are LGHDT and YNNKEL (reference sequence). The ends lost 4 bases at V and 1 base at J; junction bases unmatched: 3. The CDR3: CASSLGDSQETQYF. CDR3 DNA sequence: TGTGCCAGCAGCCTTGGGGACAGCCAAGAGACCCAGTACTTC.

CDR3 coding DNA: TGTGCCAGCAGTGCTGGGCTATTCCCTTACGAGCAGTACTTC. Protein: CASSAGLFPYEQYF. This chain connects TRBV5-6 to TRBJ2-7; D call uncertain. V lost 5 bases and J 4 bases, leaving 16 bases between the germline ends. Germline V gene sequence: CDR1 SGHDT, CDR2 YYEEEE. The CDR3 length is 14 residues.

The V and J genes are TRBV15 and TRBJ2-2; D is possibly TRBD1 (5 bases). The CDR3 runs 13 residues. V gave up 3 bases and J gave up 4 bases, with 6 bases separating them. Germline values: CDR1 LNHNV, CDR2 YYDKDF (reference sequence). The CDR3, as DNA: TGTGCCACCAGCAGGGACATCACCGGGGAGCTGTTTTTT. It codes for CATSRDITGELFF.

The V gene is TRBV30, the J gene TRBJ2-7, with TRBD1 matching 7 bases. CDR1 and CDR2 (germline): GTSNPN, SVGIG (reference sequence). This CDR3 comprises 13 residues. V lost 7 bases, J lost 1 base, and 7 bases stayed unmatched. CDR3 protein: CASATGSSYEQYF. CDR3 DNA sequence: TGTGCCTCTGCGACAGGGTCATCCTACGAGCAGTACTTC. The full variable domain, its missing parts supplied by reference TRBV30 and TRBJ2-7, is SQTIHQWPATLVQPVGSPLSLECTVEGTSNPNLYWYRQAAGRGLQLLFYSVGIGQISSEVPQNLSASRPQDRQFILSSKKLLLSDSGFYLCASATGSSYEQYFGPGTRLTVT.

The V gene is TRBV10-3, the J gene TRBJ1-2, with D possibly being TRBD1 (5 bases). Looked up from germline, CDR1 is ENHRY and CDR2 is SYGVKD. There are 14 residues in the CDR3. The V and J ends lost 6 bases and 3 bases respectively, with 14 bases between them. Here the CDR3 reads CAISQGTVYYGYTF. The CDR3 DNA follows: TGTGCCATCAGCCAGGGTACAGTTTACTATGGCTACACCTTC.

V gene TRBV3-1 (or the pseudogene TRBV3-2) combines with J gene TRBJ2-3; 8 nucleotides line up with TRBD2. Germline values: CDR1 LGHDT, CDR2 YNNKEL (reference sequence). V lost 5 bases, J lost 0 bases, and 7 bases stayed unmatched. The CDR3 has 16 residues. The CDR3 reads CASSSGRAPSTDTQYF. The CDR3 coding sequence is TGTGCCAGCAGCTCCGGGAGGGCTCCTAGCACAGATACGCAGTATTTT.

This clone was recorded only once. This chain links TRBV19 with TRBJ1-4, with D maybe TRBD1 (5 bases). Trimming stripped 6 bases from V and 7 bases from J, with 15 bases between. Germline V gene sequence: CDR1 LNHDA, CDR2 SQIVND (reference sequence). The CDR3 sequence is 14 residues long. CDR3 amino acids: CASSFLGGSEKLFF. The CDR3 DNA is TGTGCCAGTAGCTTCCTCGGGGGAAGTGAAAAACTGTTTTTT.

V usage is TRBV7-8 and J usage is TRBJ1-1, with D uncertain. Germline-derived CDR1 and CDR2 are SGHVS and FQNEAQ. The V and J ends lost 1 base and 0 bases respectively, with 3 bases between them. This CDR3 is built from 13 residues. The DNA for the CDR3 is TGTGCCAGCAGCTTAGGAATGAACACTGAAGCTTTCTTT. Translation gives CASSLGMNTEAFF.

A note on this clone: This sample also contains other DNA sequences that code for the same CDR3. This CDR3 is CASSLHGIWGGSQPQHF. CDR3 in DNA: TGTGCCAGCAGCTTGCATGGTATATGGGGCGGTAGTCAGCCCCAGCATTTT. V and J are TRBV5-8 and TRBJ1-5, with D tentatively TRBD1 (5 bases). The V end was cut by 1 base, the J end by 6 bases, with 20 bases between. Per germline, CDR1 SGHTS and CDR2 YDEGEE. The CDR3 runs to 17 residues. The full variable domain, rest sourced from reference TRBV5-8 and TRBJ1-5, is EAGVTQSPTHLIKTRGQQATLRCSPISGHTSVYWYQQALGLGLQFLLWYDEGEERNRGNFPPRFSGRQFPNYSSELNVNALELEDSALYLCASSLHGIWGGSQPQHFGDGTRLSIL.

This chain uses TRBV16 with TRBJ2-5; either TRBD1 or TRBD2 may fit D (5 bases each). V was clipped by 0 bases and J by 1 base, with 9 bases between them. This CDR3 region has 15 residues. Germline values: CDR1 KGHSY, CDR2 FQNENV. For the CDR3, the DNA is TGTGCCAGCAGCCAATCAAGAGGGGTCCAAGAGACCCAGTACTTC. This sequence encodes CASSQSRGVQETQYF.

The V and J genes are TRBV5-8 and TRBJ1-3; the D gene is possibly TRBD1 (6 bases). From germline, CDR1 is SGHTS and CDR2 YDEGEE. The V gene lost 0 bases and the J gene lost 4 bases, with 11 bases spanning the gap. This CDR3 has 15 amino acids. CDR3 nucleotide sequence: TGTGCCAGCAGCTTGGACGCCAGGGGAGGAAACACCATATATTTT. It translates to CASSLDARGGNTIYF.

This chain uses TRBV27 with TRBJ1-4; D is unclear. Germline CDR1 is MNHEY and CDR2 is SMNVEV (reference sequence). The CDR3 is made up of 17 amino acids. V was clipped by 0 bases and J by 0 bases, with 11 bases between them. The CDR3 is CASSLSRSHATNEKLFF. The DNA for the CDR3 is TGTGCCAGCAGTTTATCCAGGAGTCACGCAACTAATGAAAAACTGTTTTTT.

The chain couples TRBV7-3 to TRBJ2-1; D not certain. The V and J ends lost 3 bases and 2 bases respectively, with 11 bases between them. Germline V gene data show CDR1 as SGHTA and CDR2 as FQGTGA. This CDR3 has 15 residues. The CDR3 region has the DNA TGTGCCAGCAGCTTGGAATCCGGAACCTACAATGAGCAGTTCTTC. It yields the protein CASSLESGTYNEQFF.

V gene TRBV19 combines with J gene TRBJ2-3; 14 bases are shared with TRBD2. Trimming removed 6 bases from V and 0 bases from J; junction bases left unmatched: 14. CDR3 length: 20 residues. The germline gives CDR1 LNHDA, CDR2 SQIVND (reference sequence). Here the CDR3 DNA reads TGTGCCAGTAGCTTCGGGGGACTAGCGGGGGCCCGGGGTAGCACAGATACGCAGTATTTT. Translated: CASSFGGLAGARGSTDTQYF.